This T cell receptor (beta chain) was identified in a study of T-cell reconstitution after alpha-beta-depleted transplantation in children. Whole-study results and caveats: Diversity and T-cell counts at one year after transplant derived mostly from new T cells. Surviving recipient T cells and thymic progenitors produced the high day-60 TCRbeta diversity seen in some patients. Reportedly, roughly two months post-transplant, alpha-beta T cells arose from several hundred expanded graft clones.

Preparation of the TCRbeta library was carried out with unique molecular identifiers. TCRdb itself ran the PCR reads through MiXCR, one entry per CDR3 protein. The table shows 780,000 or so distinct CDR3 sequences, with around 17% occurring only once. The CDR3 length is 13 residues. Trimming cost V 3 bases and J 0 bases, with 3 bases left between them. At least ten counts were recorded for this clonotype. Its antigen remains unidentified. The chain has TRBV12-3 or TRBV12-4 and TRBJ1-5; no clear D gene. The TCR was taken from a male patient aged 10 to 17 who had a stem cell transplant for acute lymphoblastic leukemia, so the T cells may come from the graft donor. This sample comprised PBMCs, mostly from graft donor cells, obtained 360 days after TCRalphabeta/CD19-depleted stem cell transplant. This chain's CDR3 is CASSFRSNQPQHF. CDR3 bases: TGTGCCAGCAGTTTTCGTAGCAATCAGCCCCAGCATTTT.